This T cell receptor beta chain is drawn from a study of blood T cell repertoires in COVID-19. Only in-frame clones appear in the TCRdb table, and some are missing; sequencing was by immunoSEQ multiplex PCR. The table includes some 220,000 clones, roughly 85% detected once. Germline V lookup: CDR1 SGHNT, CDR2 YYREEE (reference sequence). There are 17 residues in the CDR3. The V segment lost 3 bases and the J segment 2 bases; nucleotides outside the gene matches: 5. This sequence joins TRBV5-4 and TRBJ2-1, with 13 bases lining up with TRBD2. Material for sequencing was peripheral blood. The sequence derives from an older woman with COVID-19, enrolled during active disease. The CDR3 sequence: CASSWGLAGPTYNEQFF. The CDR3 DNA reads as TGTGCCAGCAGCTGGGGACTAGCGGGACCCACCTACAATGAGCAGTTCTTC.